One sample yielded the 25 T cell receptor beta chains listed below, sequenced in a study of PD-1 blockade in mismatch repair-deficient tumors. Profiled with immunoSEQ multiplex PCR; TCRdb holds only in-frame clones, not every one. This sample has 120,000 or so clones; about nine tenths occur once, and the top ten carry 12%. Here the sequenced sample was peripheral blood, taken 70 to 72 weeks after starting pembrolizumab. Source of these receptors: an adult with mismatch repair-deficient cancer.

The CDR3: CASQDSGTYEQYF. The CDR3 DNA reads as TGTGCCAGTCAGGACAGCGGGACCTACGAGCAGTACTTC. V gene TRBV27 combines with J gene TRBJ2-7; possibly TRBD2 for D (7 bases). V lost 9 bases and J 2 bases, leaving 14 bases between the germline ends. Germline assignment: CDR1 MNHEY and CDR2 SMNVEV (reference sequence). CDR3 length equals 13 residues.

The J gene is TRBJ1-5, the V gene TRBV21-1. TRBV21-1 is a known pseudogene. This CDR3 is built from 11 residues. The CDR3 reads CAGEPNQPQHF. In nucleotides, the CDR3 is TGTGCGGGGGAGCCCAATCAGCCCCAGCATTTT.

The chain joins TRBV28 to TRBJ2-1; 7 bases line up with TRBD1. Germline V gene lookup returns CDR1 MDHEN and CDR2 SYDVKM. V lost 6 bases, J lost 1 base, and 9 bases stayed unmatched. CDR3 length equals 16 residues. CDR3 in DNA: TGTGCCAGCAGCATAACAGGGGTCCTTTCCTACAATGAGCAGTTCTTC. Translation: CASSITGVLSYNEQFF.

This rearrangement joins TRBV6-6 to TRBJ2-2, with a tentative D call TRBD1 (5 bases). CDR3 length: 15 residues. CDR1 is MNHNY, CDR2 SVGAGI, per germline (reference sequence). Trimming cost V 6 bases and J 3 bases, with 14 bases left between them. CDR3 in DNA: TGTGCCAGCAGCTACACGGCAGGGTACACCGGGGAGCTGTTTTTT. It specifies CASSYTAGYTGELFF.

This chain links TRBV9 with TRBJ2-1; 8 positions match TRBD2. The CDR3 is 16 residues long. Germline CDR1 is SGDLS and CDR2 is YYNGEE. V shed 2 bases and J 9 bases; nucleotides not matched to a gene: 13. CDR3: CASSVSRSSGSLEQFF. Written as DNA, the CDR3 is TGTGCCAGCAGCGTTAGCAGGTCTAGCGGGTCACTTGAGCAGTTCTTC. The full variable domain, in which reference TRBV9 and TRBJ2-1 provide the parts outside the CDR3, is DSGVTQTPKHLITATGQRVTLRCSPRSGDLSVYWYQQSLDQGLQFLIQYYNGEERAKGNILERFSAQQFPDLHSELNLSSLELGDSALYFCASSVSRSSGSLEQFFGPGTRLTVL.

The CDR3 DNA is TGTGCCAGCAGCCAATCCACAGATACGCAGTATTTT. Its protein product is CASSQSTDTQYF. This sequence joins TRBV4-2 and TRBJ2-3; no reliable D call. Deletions cut 2 bases from V and 2 bases from J, with 2 bases between. CDR1 is LGHNA and CDR2 is YNFKEQ in the germline V gene. The length of the CDR3 is 12 residues.

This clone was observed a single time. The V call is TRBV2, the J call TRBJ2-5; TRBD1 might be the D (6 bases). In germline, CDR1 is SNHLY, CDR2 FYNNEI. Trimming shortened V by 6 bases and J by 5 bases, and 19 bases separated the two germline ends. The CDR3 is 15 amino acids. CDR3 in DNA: TGTGCCAGCAGAGTAACAGGGACCCGGTGGGAGACCCAGTACTTC. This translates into CASRVTGTRWETQYF.

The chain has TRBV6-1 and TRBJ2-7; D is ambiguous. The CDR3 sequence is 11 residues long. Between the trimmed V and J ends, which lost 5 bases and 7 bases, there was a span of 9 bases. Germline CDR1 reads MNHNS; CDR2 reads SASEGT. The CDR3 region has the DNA TGTGCCAGCAGTCCCGGTGGGGAGCAGTACTTC. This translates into CASSPGGEQYF.

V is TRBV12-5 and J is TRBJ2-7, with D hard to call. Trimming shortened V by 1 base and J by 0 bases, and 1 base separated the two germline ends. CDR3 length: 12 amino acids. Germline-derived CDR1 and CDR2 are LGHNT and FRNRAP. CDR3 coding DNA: TGTGCTAGTGGTTTGGCCTCCTACGAGCAGTACTTC. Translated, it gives CASGLASYEQYF.

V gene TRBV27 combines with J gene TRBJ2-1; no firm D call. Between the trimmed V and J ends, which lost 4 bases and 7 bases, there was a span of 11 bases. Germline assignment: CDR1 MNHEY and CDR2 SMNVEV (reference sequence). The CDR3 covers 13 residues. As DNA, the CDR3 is TGTGCCAGCAGTTCTCGGACGAGAAATGAGCAGTTCTTC. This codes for CASSSRTRNEQFF.

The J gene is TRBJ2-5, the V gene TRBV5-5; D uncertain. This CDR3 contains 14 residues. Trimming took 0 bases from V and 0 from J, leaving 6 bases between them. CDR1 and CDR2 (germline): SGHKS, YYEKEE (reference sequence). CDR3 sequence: CASSLVGNQETQYF. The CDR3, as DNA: TGTGCCAGCAGCTTGGTGGGGAACCAAGAGACCCAGTACTTC.

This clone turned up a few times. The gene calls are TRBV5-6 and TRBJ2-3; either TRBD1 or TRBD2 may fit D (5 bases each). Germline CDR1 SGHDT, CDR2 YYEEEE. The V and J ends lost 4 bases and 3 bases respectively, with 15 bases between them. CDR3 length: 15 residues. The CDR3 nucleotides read TGTGCCAGCAGCCGGGGCTCCGGGGTGACAGATACGCAGTATTTT. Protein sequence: CASSRGSGVTDTQYF.

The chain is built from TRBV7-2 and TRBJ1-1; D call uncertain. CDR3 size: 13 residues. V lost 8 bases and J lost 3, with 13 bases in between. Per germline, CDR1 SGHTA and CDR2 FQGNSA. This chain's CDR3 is CASPSSFHTEAFF. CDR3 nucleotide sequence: TGTGCCAGCCCCAGCAGCTTTCACACTGAAGCTTTCTTT.

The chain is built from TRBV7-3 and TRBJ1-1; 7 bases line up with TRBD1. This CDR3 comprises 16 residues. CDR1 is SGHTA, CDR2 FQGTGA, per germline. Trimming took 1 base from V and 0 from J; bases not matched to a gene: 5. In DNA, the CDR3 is TGTGCCAGCAGCTTAAAACCCACAGGGGTGAACACTGAAGCTTTCTTT. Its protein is CASSLKPTGVNTEAFF.

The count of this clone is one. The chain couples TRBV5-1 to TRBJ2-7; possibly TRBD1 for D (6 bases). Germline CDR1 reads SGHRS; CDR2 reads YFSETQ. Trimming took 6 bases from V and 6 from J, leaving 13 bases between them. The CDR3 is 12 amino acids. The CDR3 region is CASKDSGTEQYF. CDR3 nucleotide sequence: TGCGCCAGCAAGGACAGTGGGACCGAGCAGTACTTC. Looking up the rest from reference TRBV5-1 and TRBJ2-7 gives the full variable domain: KAGVTQTPRYLIKTRGQQVTLSCSPISGHRSVSWYQQTPGQGLQFLFEYFSETQRNKGNFPGRFSGRQFSNSRSEMNVSTLELGDSALYLCASKDSGTEQYFGPGTRLTVT.

DNA of the CDR3: TGTGCCAGCAGCACCGTACAGGGGGCGAGGACTGAAGCTTTCTTT. Its protein product is CASSTVQGARTEAFF. This sequence joins TRBV5-5 and TRBJ1-1; 9 bases map to TRBD1. The CDR3 contains 15 residues. Germline V gene sequence: CDR1 SGHKS, CDR2 YYEKEE (reference sequence). The J segment lost 5 bases and the V segment lost 4 bases, leaving 9 bases of the junction unmatched.

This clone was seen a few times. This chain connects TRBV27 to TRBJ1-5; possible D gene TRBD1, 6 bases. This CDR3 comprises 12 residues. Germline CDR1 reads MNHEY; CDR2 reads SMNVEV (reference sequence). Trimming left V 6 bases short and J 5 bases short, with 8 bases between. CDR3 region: CASRGGYQPQHF. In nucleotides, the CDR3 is TGTGCCAGCAGAGGGGGGTATCAGCCCCAGCATTTT.

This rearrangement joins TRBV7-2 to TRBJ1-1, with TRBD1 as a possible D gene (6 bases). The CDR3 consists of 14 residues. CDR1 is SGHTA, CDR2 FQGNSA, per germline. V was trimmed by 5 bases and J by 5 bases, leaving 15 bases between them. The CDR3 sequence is CASSRTGGGTEAFF. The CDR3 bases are TGTGCCAGCAGCCGAACAGGAGGGGGAACTGAAGCTTTCTTT.

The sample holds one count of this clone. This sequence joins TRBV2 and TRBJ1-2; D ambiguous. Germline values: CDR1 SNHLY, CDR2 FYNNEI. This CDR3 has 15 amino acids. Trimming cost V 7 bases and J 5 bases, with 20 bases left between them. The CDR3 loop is CASNLSPGPYYGYTF. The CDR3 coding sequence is TGTGCCAGCAATTTGAGTCCTGGGCCTTATTATGGCTACACCTTC.

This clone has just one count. The CDR3 region has the DNA TGTGCTAGTGGTTTCCTCCTCGATGGAAACGAAGAGGACGGAAACACCATATATTTT. It specifies CASGFLLDGNEEDGNTIYF. This chain uses TRBV12-5 with TRBJ1-3; no clear D. This CDR3 is built from 19 residues. Trimming pared 3 bases from V and 4 bases from J, leaving 25 bases between. Germline-derived CDR1 and CDR2 are LGHNT and FRNRAP.

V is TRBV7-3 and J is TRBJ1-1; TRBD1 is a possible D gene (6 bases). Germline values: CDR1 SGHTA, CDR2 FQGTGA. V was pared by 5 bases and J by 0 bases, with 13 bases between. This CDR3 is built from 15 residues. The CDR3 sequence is CASSLKQGMNTEAFF. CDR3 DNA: TGTGCCAGCAGCCTAAAACAGGGAATGAACACTGAAGCTTTCTTT.

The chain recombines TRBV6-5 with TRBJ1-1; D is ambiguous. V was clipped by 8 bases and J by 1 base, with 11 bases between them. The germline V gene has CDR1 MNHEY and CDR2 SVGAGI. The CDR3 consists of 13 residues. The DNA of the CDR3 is TGTGCCAGCTGGCGGCTAGAGAACACTGAAGCTTTCTTT. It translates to CASWRLENTEAFF.

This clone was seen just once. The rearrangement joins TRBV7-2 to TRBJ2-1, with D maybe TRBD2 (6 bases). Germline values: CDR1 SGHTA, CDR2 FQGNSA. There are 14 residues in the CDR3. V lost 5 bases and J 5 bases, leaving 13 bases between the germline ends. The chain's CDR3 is CASSPRLGDNEQFF. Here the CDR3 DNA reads TGTGCCAGCAGCCCTCGACTAGGGGACAATGAGCAGTTCTTC.

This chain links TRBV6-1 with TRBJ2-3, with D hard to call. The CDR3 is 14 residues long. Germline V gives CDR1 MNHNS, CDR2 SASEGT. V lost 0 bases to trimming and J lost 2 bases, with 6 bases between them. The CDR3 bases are TGTGCCAGCAGTGAAGCAGACAACACAGATACGCAGTATTTT. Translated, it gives CASSEADNTDTQYF.

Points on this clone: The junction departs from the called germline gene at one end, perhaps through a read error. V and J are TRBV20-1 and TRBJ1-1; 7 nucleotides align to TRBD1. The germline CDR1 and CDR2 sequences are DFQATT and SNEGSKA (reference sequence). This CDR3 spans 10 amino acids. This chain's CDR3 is CSASRTRGDF. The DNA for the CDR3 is TGCAGTGCTAGCCGGACCAGGGGGGACTTT.